This TCR beta chain was documented in a study of blood T cells in healthy people across ages. Whole-study findings and limits: The study lacked donor CMV status, which possibly confounded expanded clonotype changes.

On this clonotype itself: What it recognizes is unknown.

The authors ran a second PCR of roughly 6 to 12 cycles using a sample-barcoded 5' primer and a J-beta primer mix. Each CDR3 protein gets one entry after TCRdb re-called the 5' RACE reads with MiXCR. The sample has roughly 1,500,000 distinct CDR3 sequences, about 31% seen once; the top ten hold approximately 10%. The sequencing input was blood. The receptor was isolated from a woman between 25 and 40 years old in good health.

This CDR3 reads CASSEVPAGGAGELFF. The CDR3 DNA reads as TGTGCCAGCAGTGAAGTTCCAGCGGGGGGGGCCGGGGAGCTGTTTTTT. This chain joins TRBV7-2 and TRBJ2-2; 10 nucleotides align to TRBD2. V shed 6 bases and J 6 bases; nucleotides not matched to a gene: 10. The V gene's germline CDR1 is SGHTA and CDR2 FQGNSA. This CDR3 contains 16 residues.